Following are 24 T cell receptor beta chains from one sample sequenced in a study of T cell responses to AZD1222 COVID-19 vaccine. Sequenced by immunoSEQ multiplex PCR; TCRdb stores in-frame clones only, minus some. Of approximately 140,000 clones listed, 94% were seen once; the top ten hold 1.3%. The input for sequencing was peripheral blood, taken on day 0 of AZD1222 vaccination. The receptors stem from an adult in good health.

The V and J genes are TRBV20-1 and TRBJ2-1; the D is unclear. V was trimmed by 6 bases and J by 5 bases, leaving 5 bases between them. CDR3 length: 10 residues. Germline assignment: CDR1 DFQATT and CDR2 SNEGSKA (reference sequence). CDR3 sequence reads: CSALDNEQFF. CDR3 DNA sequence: TGCAGTGCCTTGGACAATGAGCAGTTCTTC.

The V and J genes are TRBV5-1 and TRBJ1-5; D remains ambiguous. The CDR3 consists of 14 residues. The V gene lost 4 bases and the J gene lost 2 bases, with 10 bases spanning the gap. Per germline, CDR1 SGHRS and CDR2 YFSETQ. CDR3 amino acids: CASSPSAGNQPQHF. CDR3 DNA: TGCGCCAGCAGCCCAAGTGCGGGCAATCAGCCCCAGCATTTT.

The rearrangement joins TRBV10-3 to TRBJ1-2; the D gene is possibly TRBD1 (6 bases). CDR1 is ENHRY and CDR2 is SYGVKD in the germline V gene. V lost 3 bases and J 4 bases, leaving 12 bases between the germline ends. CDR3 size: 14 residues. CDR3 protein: CAISEQGQGYGYTF. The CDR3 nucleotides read TGTGCCATCAGTGAACAGGGTCAAGGCTATGGCTACACCTTC.

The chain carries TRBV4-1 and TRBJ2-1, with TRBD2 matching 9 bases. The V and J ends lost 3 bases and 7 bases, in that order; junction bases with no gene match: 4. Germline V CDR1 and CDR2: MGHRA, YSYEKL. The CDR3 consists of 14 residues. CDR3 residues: CASSHSGGFNEQFF. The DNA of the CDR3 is TGCGCCAGCAGCCATAGCGGGGGTTTTAATGAGCAGTTCTTC.

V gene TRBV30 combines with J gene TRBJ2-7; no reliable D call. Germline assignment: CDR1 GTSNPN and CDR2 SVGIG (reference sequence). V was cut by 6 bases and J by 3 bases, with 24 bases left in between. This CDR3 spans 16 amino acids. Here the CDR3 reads CACLPLRCARVYEQYV. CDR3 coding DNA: TGTGCCTGTCTACCCTTGAGATGCGCAAGAGTCTACGAGCAGTACGTC.

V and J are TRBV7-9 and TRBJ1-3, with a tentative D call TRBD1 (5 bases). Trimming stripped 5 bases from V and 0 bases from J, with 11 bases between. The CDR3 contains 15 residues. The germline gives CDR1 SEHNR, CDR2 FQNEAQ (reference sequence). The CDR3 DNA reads TGTGCCAGCAGCCACGGGGCGGTCTCTGGAAACACCATATATTTT. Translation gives CASSHGAVSGNTIYF.

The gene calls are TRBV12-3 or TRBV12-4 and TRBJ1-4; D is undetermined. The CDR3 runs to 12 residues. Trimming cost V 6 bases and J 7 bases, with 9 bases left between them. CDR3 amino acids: CASRRQPEKLFF. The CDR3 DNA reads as TGTGCCAGCAGACGACAACCTGAAAAACTGTTTTTT.

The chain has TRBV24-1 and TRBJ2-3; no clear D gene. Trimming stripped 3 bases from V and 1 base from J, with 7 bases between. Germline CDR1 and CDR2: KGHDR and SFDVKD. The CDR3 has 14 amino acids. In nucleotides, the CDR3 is TGTGCCACCAGTGATCGACGAGGCACAGATACGCAGTATTTT. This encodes CATSDRRGTDTQYF.

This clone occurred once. CDR3 amino acids: CASRVFPTDEQFF. CDR3 nucleotide sequence: TGTGCCAGCAGAGTATTCCCCACGGATGAGCAGTTCTTC. The chain combines TRBV2 with TRBJ2-1; D not certain. The CDR3 length is 13 residues. Germline V gene data show CDR1 as SNHLY and CDR2 as FYNNEI. Trimming removed 6 bases at V and 8 bases at J, with 14 bases between.

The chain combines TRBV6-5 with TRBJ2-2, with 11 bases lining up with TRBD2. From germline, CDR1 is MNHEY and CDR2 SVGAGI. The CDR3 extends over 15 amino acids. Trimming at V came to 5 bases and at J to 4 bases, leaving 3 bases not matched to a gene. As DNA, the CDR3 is TGTGCCAGCAGTCCAGGGACTAGCGGCACCGGGGAGCTGTTTTTT. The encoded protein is CASSPGTSGTGELFF.

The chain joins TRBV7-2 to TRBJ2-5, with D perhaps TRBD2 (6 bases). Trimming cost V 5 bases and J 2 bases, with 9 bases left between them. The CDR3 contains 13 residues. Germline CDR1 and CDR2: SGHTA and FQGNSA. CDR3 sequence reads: CASSKTRQETQYF. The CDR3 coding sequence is TGTGCCAGCAGCAAGACTAGACAAGAGACCCAGTACTTC.

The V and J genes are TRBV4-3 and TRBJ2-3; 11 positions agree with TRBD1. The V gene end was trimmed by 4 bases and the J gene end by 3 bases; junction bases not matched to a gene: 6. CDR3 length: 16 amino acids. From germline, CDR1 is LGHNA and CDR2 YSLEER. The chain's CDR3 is CASSPGDRGRTDTQYF. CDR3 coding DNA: TGCGCCAGCAGCCCAGGGGACAGGGGGAGAACAGATACGCAGTATTTT.

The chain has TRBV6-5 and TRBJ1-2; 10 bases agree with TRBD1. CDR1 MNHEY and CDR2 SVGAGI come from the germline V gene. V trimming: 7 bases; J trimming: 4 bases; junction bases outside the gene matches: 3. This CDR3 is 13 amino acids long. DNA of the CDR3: TGTGCCAGCATTAGACAGGGGGCCTATGGCTACACCTTC. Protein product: CASIRQGAYGYTF.

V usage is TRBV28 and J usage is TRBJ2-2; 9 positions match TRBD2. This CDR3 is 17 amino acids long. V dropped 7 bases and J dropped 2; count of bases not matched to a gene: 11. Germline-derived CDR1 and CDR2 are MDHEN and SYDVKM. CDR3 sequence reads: CASTPGGSGRNTGELFF. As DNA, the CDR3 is TGTGCCAGCACCCCTGGGGGTAGCGGGAGAAACACCGGGGAGCTGTTTTTT.

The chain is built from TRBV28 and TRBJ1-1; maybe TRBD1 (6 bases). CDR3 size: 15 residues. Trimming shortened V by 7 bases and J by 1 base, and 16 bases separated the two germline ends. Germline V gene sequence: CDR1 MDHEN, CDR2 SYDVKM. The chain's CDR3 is CASTRGALGNTEAFF. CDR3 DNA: TGTGCCAGCACGAGGGGGGCTTTGGGGAACACTGAAGCTTTCTTT.

The CDR3 DNA is TGTGCCTGGACTAAAAGGACTCTAACTAACTATGGCTACACCTTC. It encodes CAWTKRTLTNYGYTF. V and J are TRBV30 and TRBJ1-2; D remains ambiguous. Germline CDR1 reads GTSNPN; CDR2 reads SVGIG (reference sequence). The CDR3 contains 15 residues. V lost 4 bases, J lost 0 bases, and 15 bases lay in between.

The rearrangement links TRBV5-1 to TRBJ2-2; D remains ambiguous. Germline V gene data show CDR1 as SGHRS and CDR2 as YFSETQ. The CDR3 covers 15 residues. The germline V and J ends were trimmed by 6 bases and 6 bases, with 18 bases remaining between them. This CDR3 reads CASNQATPRPGELFF. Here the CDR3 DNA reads TGCGCCAGCAACCAGGCAACCCCTAGGCCCGGGGAGCTGTTTTTT.

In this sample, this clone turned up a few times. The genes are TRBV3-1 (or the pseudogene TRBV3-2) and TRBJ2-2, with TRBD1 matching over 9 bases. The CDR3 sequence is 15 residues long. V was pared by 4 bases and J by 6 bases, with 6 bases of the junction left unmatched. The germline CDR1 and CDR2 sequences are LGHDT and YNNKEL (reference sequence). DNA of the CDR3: TGTGCCAGCAGCCCGGACAGGGGTTGGGCCGGGGAGCTGTTTTTT. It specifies CASSPDRGWAGELFF.

CDR3 DNA: TGTGCCAGCAGTTTAGGACTCAGAGGTGAAGCTTTCTTT. Its translation: CASSLGLRGEAFF. The J gene is TRBJ1-1, the V gene TRBV28; D unclear. The CDR3 consists of 13 residues. In germline, CDR1 is MDHEN, CDR2 SYDVKM. Trimming removed 2 bases at V and 7 bases at J, with 11 bases between.

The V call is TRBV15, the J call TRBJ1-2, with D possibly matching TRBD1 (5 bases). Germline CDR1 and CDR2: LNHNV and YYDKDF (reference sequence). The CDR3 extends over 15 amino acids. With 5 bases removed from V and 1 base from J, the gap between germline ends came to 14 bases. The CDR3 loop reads CATSARGSGNYGYTF. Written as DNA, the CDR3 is TGTGCCACCAGCGCCCGGGGGAGCGGTAACTATGGCTACACCTTC.

The CDR3 loop is CSVDRLSAGNTIYF. Written as DNA, the CDR3 is TGCAGCGTTGATCGGCTATCTGCTGGAAACACCATATATTTT. The chain uses TRBV29-1 and TRBJ1-3, with D unresolved. The CDR3 is made up of 14 amino acids. Trimming pared 3 bases from V and 2 bases from J, leaving 11 bases between. CDR1 SQVTM and CDR2 ANQGSEA come from the germline V gene. The full variable domain, completed using reference TRBV29-1 and TRBJ1-3, is SAVISQKPSRDICQRGTSLTIQCQVDSQVTMMFWYRQQPGQSLTLIATANQGSEATYESGFVIDKFPISRPNLTFSTLTVSNMSPEDSSIYLCSVDRLSAGNTIYFGEGSWLTVV.

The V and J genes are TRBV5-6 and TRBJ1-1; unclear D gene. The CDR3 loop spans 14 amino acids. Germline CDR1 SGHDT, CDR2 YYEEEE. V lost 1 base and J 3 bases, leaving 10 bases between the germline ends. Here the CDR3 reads CASSLNGVHTEAFF. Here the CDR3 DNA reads TGTGCCAGCAGCTTGAACGGGGTTCACACTGAAGCTTTCTTT.

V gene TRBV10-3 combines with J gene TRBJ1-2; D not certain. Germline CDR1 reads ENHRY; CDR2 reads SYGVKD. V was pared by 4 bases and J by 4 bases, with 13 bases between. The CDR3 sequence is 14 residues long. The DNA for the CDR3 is TGTGCCATCAGTGGGCCTACAGCGTTCTATGGCTACACCTTC. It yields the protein CAISGPTAFYGYTF.

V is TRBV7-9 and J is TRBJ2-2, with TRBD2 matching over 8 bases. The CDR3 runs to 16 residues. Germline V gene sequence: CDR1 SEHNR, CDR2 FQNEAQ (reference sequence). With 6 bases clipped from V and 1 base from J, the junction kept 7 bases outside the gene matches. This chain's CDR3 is CASRRPSGRNTGELFF. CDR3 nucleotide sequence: TGTGCCAGCAGACGTCCCAGCGGGAGGAACACCGGGGAGCTGTTTTTT.